This TCR beta chain was sequenced in a study of cytomegalovirus exposure and HLA in healthy donors. Study information: Of all 370 or so donors who were genotyped, 80% to 85% belonged to the Caucasian-associated ancestry cluster.

Study findings and constraints: A later analysis showed TCR association rates differing by HLA locus, peaking at DRB1 and lowest at HLA-C. The CMV antigen specificity of a few CMV-associated chains was confirmed through in vitro analysis.

As to this clone: Its specificity is unknown.

This CDR3 has 14 amino acids. Per the germline V gene, CDR1 is SGHDN and CDR2 is FVKESK. Deletions cut 3 bases from V and 4 bases from J, with 12 bases between. The PCR made use of 60 Vbeta and 13 Jbeta primers. TCRdb's table, derived via immunoSEQ multiplex PCR, lists solely in-frame clones and lacks some. The sample includes under 200,000 clones, around three quarters seen only once; the top ten take around 5.7%. The gene calls are TRBV14 and TRBJ1-2, with D hard to call. Sequencing was carried out using PBMCs. The receptor was derived from a man aged 35 to 55 in good health and CMV-seronegative. In nucleotides, the CDR3 is TGTGCCAGCAGCCAGGCTTCGGCAGGCTATGGCTACACCTTC. This encodes CASSQASAGYGYTF.